The clone carrying this T cell receptor (beta chain) was detected only a few times. Its target is unknown. The data were taken from a study of fetal regulatory T cell absence and autoimmunity. This was a survey-level run. Profiled with immunoSEQ multiplex PCR; TCRdb holds only in-frame clones, not every one. The profile shows about 95,000 clones, about three quarters of them singletons. Overall study results and limits: Oligoclonal TCR enrichment in pancreas over cord blood reached over 95-fold for some clones.

CDR3 size: 14 residues. CDR1 LNHNV and CDR2 YYDKDF come from the germline V gene (reference sequence). Trimming removed 1 base from V and 5 bases from J; junction bases left unmatched: 4. The rearrangement links TRBV15 to TRBJ2-7, with 8 bases matching TRBD1. The specimen was pancreas tissue. This receptor was obtained from a male donor with IPEX syndrome. This CDR3 reads CATSRARTGHEQYF. DNA of the CDR3: TGTGCCACCAGCAGAGCACGGACAGGGCACGAGCAGTACTTC.